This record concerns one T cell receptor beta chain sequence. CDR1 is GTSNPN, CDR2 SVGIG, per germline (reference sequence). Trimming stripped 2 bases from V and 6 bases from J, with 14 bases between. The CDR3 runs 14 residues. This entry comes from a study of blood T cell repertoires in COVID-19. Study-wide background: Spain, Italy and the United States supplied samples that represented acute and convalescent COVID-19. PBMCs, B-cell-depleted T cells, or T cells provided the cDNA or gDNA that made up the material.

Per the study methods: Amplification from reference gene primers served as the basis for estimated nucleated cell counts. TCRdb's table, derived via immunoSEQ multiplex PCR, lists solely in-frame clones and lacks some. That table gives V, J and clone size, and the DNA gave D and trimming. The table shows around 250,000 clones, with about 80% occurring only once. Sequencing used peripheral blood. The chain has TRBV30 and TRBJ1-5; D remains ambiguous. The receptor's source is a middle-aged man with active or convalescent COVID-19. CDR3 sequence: CAWSIFGVGQPQHF. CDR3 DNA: TGTGCCTGGAGTATATTCGGGGTGGGTCAGCCCCAGCATTTT.